This T cell receptor beta chain was observed in a study of sequential checkpoint blockade in melanoma. Study-level background: Around 21 patients had tumor biopsies before treatment and at week 13. Overall study findings and caveats: PD-L1 staining and CD8+ counts, not mutational load, tracked tumor T-cell clonality.

Notes on this clone: The target antigen is unknown.

Treatment noted: randomized to nivolumab then ipilimumab (arm A) or the reverse (arm B). TCRdb's copy holds only in-frame clones and misses some; the assay was immunoSEQ multiplex PCR. The sample has approximately 6,300 clones, about 24% seen once; the top ten hold around a tenth. Looked up from germline, CDR1 is LNHDA and CDR2 is SQIVND (reference sequence). The V gene lost 4 bases and the J gene lost 6 bases, with 10 bases spanning the gap. The CDR3 is 12 residues long. The chain uses TRBV19 and TRBJ2-7; D unclear. The source material was tumor tissue (inferred from file names), sampled from a patient given nivolumab and ipilimumab in sequence. This sequence was found in a human donor with melanoma. The CDR3 nucleotides read TGTGCCAGTAGTAGGCCCGTCGGCGAGCAGTACTTC. Translated, it gives CASSRPVGEQYF. The variable domain in full, completed from reference TRBV19 and TRBJ2-7, reads DGGITQSPKYLFRKEGQNVTLSCEQNLNHDAMYWYRQDPGQGLRLIYYSQIVNDFQKGDIAEGYSVSREKKESFPLTVTSAQKNPTAFYLCASSRPVGEQYFGPGTRLTVT.